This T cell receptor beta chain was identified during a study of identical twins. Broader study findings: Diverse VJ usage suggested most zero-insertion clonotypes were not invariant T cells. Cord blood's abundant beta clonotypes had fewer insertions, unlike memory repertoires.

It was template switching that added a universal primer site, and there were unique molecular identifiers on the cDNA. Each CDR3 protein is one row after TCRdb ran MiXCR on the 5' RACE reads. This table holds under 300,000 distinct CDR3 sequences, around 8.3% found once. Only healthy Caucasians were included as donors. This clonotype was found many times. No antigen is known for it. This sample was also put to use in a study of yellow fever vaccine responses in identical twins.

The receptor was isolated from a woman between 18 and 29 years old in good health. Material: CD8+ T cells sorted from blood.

CDR3 region: CASSLISTGALSYNEQFF. The CDR3 DNA is TGTGCCAGCTCGCTGATTTCGACAGGGGCTCTCTCCTACAATGAGCAGTTCTTC. The chain links TRBV6-2 or TRBV6-3 to TRBJ2-1; 8 nucleotides align to TRBD1. The CDR3 covers 18 residues. Germline V gene lookup returns CDR1 MNHEY and CDR2 SVGEGT. The V gene end was trimmed by 8 bases and the J gene end by 0 bases; junction bases not matched to a gene: 15.